These 19 T cell receptor beta chains originate from one sample sequenced in a study of T cell responses to AZD1222 COVID-19 vaccine. Sequencing was performed with immunoSEQ multiplex PCR; in TCRdb, only in-frame clones are kept and a portion is missing. This table has 85,000 to 100,000 clones, more than 90% appearing once. This specimen was peripheral blood, taken on day 0 of AZD1222 vaccination. These TCRs come from an adult in good health.

The J gene is TRBJ1-5, the V gene TRBV15; perhaps TRBD1 as D (5 bases). V lost 3 bases and J 3 bases, leaving 12 bases between the germline ends. In germline, CDR1 is LNHNV, CDR2 YYDKDF (reference sequence). CDR3 length: 15 amino acids. As DNA, the CDR3 is TGTGCCACCAGCAGGCAGGGTGATTCCAATCAGCCCCAGCATTTT. It specifies CATSRQGDSNQPQHF.

The V gene is TRBV4-3, the J gene TRBJ2-1; TRBD2 is a possible D gene (5 bases). The germline V gene encodes CDR1 LGHNA and CDR2 YSLEER. The ends were cut back, 2 bases at V and 5 bases at J, with 16 bases in the middle. CDR3 length: 16 residues. In nucleotides, the CDR3 is TGCGCCAGCAGCCAAAATCGCCTAGCCCCCAACAATGAGCAGTTCTTC. Translating gives CASSQNRLAPNNEQFF.

The rearrangement uses TRBV10-3 and TRBJ1-1, with D possibly being TRBD1 (5 bases). The germline gives CDR1 ENHRY, CDR2 SYGVKD. V lost 5 bases and J 4 bases, leaving 14 bases between the germline ends. This CDR3 comprises 14 residues. CDR3 residues: CAISPSEGTTEAFF. The CDR3 nucleotides read TGTGCCATCAGTCCTAGTGAAGGGACCACTGAAGCTTTCTTT.

The J gene is TRBJ2-7, the V gene TRBV5-6; 8 bases match TRBD1. The CDR3 is made up of 14 amino acids. Germline loops: CDR1 SGHDT, CDR2 YYEEEE. The trim removed 4 bases at V and 0 bases at J, leaving 3 bases unmatched. The CDR3: CASSPGTGSYEQYF. CDR3 bases: TGTGCCAGCAGCCCCGGGACAGGCTCCTACGAGCAGTACTTC.

The V call is TRBV7-9, the J call TRBJ1-6; 10 positions match TRBD1. The V gene end was trimmed by 5 bases and the J gene end by 9 bases; junction bases not matched to a gene: 10. Germline CDR1 and CDR2: SEHNR and FQNEAQ (reference sequence). This CDR3 contains 16 residues. DNA for the CDR3: TGTGCCAGCAGCCGAATGACAGGGGGCGGTAGTTCACCCCTCCACTTT. This codes for CASSRMTGGGSSPLHF.

The chain uses TRBV5-5 and TRBJ1-1; 7 bases fit TRBD1. With 4 bases clipped from V and 2 bases from J, the junction kept 8 bases outside the gene matches. Germline V gene lookup returns CDR1 SGHKS and CDR2 YYEKEE (reference sequence). The CDR3 sequence is 15 residues long. The CDR3 nucleotides read TGTGCCAGCAGCGACCGGACAGGAGAAAACACTGAAGCTTTCTTT. Protein product: CASSDRTGENTEAFF.

J is TRBJ1-1 and V is TRBV5-5; D not certain. With 3 bases removed from V and 8 bases from J, the gap between germline ends came to 14 bases. The CDR3 is 13 amino acids. Germline CDR1 and CDR2: SGHKS and YYEKEE (reference sequence). The CDR3 DNA sequence: TGTGCCAGCAGCTCTGGCCTGGGGTCAGAAGCTTTCTTT. This codes for CASSSGLGSEAFF.

The rearrangement uses TRBV13 and TRBJ1-1; D uncertain. Germline-derived CDR1 and CDR2 are PRHDT and FYEKMQ (reference sequence). This CDR3 is built from 14 residues. The V and J ends lost 4 bases and 1 base respectively, with 10 bases between them. The CDR3 loop is CASSYPGPNTEAFF. CDR3 sequence (DNA): TGTGCCAGCAGCTACCCAGGTCCGAACACTGAAGCTTTCTTT.

This rearrangement joins TRBV5-8 to TRBJ1-2; D possibly corresponds to TRBD1 (5 bases). In germline, CDR1 is SGHTS, CDR2 YDEGEE. V lost 3 bases, J lost 5 bases, and 20 bases lay in between. The CDR3 has 16 residues. The CDR3 sequence: CASSWGDLDRGYGYTF. In DNA form, the CDR3 reads TGTGCCAGCAGCTGGGGGGACCTTGATAGGGGTTATGGCTACACCTTC.

The gene calls are TRBV6-1 and TRBJ1-4; TRBD1 might be the D (6 bases). This CDR3 is built from 18 residues. With 2 bases removed from V and 1 base from J, the gap between germline ends came to 17 bases. Germline V gene lookup returns CDR1 MNHNS and CDR2 SASEGT. This chain's CDR3 is CASSELGGLLQTNEKLFF. The CDR3 region has the DNA TGTGCCAGCAGTGAATTGGGGGGCCTATTACAAACTAATGAAAAACTGTTTTTT.

The V call is TRBV19, the J call TRBJ1-4; no firm D call. CDR1 LNHDA and CDR2 SQIVND come from the germline V gene (reference sequence). This CDR3 is built from 16 residues. Between the trimmed V and J ends, which lost 3 bases and 7 bases, there was a span of 18 bases. CDR3 bases: TGTGCCAGTAGTATTAATACCAGGCGATTAGGTGAAAAACTGTTTTTT. This encodes CASSINTRRLGEKLFF.

This chain uses TRBV21-1 with TRBJ1-2. TRBV21-1 is termed a pseudogene. The CDR3 has 17 amino acids. The CDR3 protein is CASSKADRTGPDYGYTF. CDR3 bases: TGTGCCAGCAGCAAAGCGGACCGGACGGGGCCAGACTATGGCTACACCTTC.

The chain combines TRBV7-3 with TRBJ2-3, with D possibly being TRBD2 (5 bases). With 0 bases removed from V and 4 bases from J, the gap between germline ends came to 8 bases. The CDR3 is 14 amino acids. Per germline, CDR1 SGHTA and CDR2 FQGTGA. Written as DNA, the CDR3 is TGTGCCAGCAGCTTAACGCGGGTGTCAGATACGCAGTATTTT. Protein: CASSLTRVSDTQYF.

The chain links TRBV11-2 to TRBJ2-7; TRBD2 matches at 11 bases. Germline V gene lookup returns CDR1 SGHAT and CDR2 FQNNGV. This CDR3 has 16 residues. V lost 1 base to trimming and J lost 5 bases; unmatched junction nucleotides: 7. The CDR3 protein is CASSLGTSGRRNEQYF. CDR3 in DNA: TGTGCCAGCAGCTTAGGTACTAGCGGGAGAAGAAACGAGCAGTACTTC.

This clone appeared a single time. The chain employs TRBV10-3 and TRBJ2-3; 8 bases align to TRBD2. CDR1 and CDR2 from the germline V gene are ENHRY and SYGVKD. The junction had 3 bases not matched to a gene; V was cut back by 2 bases and J by 5 bases. This CDR3 region has 14 residues. The CDR3 here is CAISEGTSGDTQYF. The CDR3 nucleotides read TGTGCCATCAGTGAGGGTACTAGCGGAGATACGCAGTATTTT.

The chain employs TRBV5-1 and TRBJ1-1, with D hard to call. The V end was cut by 4 bases, the J end by 1 base, with 11 bases between. Germline assignment: CDR1 SGHRS and CDR2 YFSETQ. The CDR3 extends over 14 amino acids. Here the CDR3 reads CASSPLERNTEAFF. CDR3 coding DNA: TGCGCCAGCAGCCCTCTCGAGAGGAACACTGAAGCTTTCTTT.

V usage is TRBV4-3 and J usage is TRBJ2-1; 11 bases agree with TRBD2. Per germline, CDR1 LGHNA and CDR2 YSLEER. This CDR3 spans 18 amino acids. V was clipped by 3 bases and J by 9 bases; unmatched bases: 16. CDR3 residues: CASSQLTSGSPYSIEQFF. The CDR3 DNA follows: TGCGCCAGCAGCCAGCTAACTAGCGGGAGCCCTTATTCTATTGAGCAGTTCTTC.

The CDR3 bases are TGTGCCAGCAAAATTGCACGAGGGGACACTGAAGCTTTCTTT. Protein product: CASKIARGDTEAFF. V gene TRBV6-5 combines with J gene TRBJ1-1; tentative D call: TRBD1 (5 bases). The germline CDR1 and CDR2 sequences are MNHEY and SVGAGI. The germline V and J ends were trimmed by 7 bases and 3 bases, with 15 bases remaining between them. The CDR3 is made up of 14 amino acids.

CDR3 DNA: TGTGCCAGCAACTTGCCCTTGGGCCCCAATCAGCCCCAGCATTTT. It translates to CASNLPLGPNQPQHF. The V call is TRBV28, the J call TRBJ1-5; D is unclear. V was trimmed by 7 bases and J by 3 bases, leaving 16 bases between them. CDR3 length: 15 residues. Germline V gives CDR1 MDHEN, CDR2 SYDVKM.